This T cell receptor beta chain originates from a study of cytomegalovirus exposure and HLA in healthy donors. Study as a whole: Approximately 180 million T cells yielded more than 90 million unique TCR beta sequences in earlier analysis.

About this clone itself: Antigen specificity is unknown.

Findings of the study overall: A later analysis, which compared TCR beta chains of equal frequency, found the HLA-associated ones more clonally expanded. According to a later analysis, donors in an Asian-associated ancestry cluster reportedly had fewer N-insertions than the roughly 660-donor mean.

Amplification used 60 Vbeta primers and 13 Jbeta primers. In the source study's methods: About 12 million of about 88 million unique TCR beta chains were shared, per a later count. The assay was immunoSEQ multiplex PCR, and TCRdb's table has in-frame clones only and misses some. V, J and clone size are those of that table, while D and trimming were read from the DNA. The sample holds roughly 98,000 clones, under 85% seen once. The sample comprised PBMCs. The TCR originated in a woman in her 70s in good health and CMV-seropositive.

The CDR3 here is CATRPDRDNSPLHF. The CDR3 DNA reads as TGTGCCACCAGGCCTGACAGGGACAATTCACCCCTCCACTTT. This chain joins TRBV15 and TRBJ1-6; 7 positions match TRBD1. In germline, CDR1 is LNHNV, CDR2 YYDKDF (reference sequence). CDR3 length: 14 residues. The V and J ends lost 6 bases and 7 bases, in that order; junction bases with no gene match: 6.